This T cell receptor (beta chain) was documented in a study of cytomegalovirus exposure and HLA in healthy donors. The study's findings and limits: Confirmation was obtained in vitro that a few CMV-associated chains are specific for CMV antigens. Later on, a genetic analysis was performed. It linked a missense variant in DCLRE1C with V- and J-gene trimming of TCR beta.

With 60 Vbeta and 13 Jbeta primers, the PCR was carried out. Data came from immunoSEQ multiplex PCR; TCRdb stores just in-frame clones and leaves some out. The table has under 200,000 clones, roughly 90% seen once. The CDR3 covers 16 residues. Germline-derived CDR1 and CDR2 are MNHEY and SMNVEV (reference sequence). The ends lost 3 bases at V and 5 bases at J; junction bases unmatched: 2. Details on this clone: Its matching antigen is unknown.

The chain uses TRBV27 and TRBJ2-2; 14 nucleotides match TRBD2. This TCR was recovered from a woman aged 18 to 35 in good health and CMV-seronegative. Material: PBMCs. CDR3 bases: TGTGCCAGCAGTTTGGGACTAGCGGGAGAGACCGGGGAGCTGTTTTTT. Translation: CASSLGLAGETGELFF.